A single count supports the clone carrying this T cell receptor (beta chain). Its specificity is unknown. This specimen comes from a study of CD8+CD57+ T cells in acquired aplastic anemia. Findings of the study overall: Approximately 29 was the count of CD8+ CDR3 sequences that patients shared with controls. CD8+ Simpson's diversity showed no significant patient-control difference.

V dropped 3 bases and J dropped 3; count of bases not matched to a gene: 6. Germline V gene sequence: CDR1 DFQATT, CDR2 SNEGSKA (reference sequence). This CDR3 spans 14 amino acids. The sequenced patients had an expansion of CD8+CD57+ cells seen by flow cytometry. Everyone among the patients had severe acquired aplastic anemia. The blood sampling took place in patients who had so far received no therapy. Genomic DNA provided the template from which TCR beta VDJ and CDR3 profiles were obtained. MiXCR, run by TCRdb on the reads, gives a single entry per CDR3 protein. This table has approximately 95,000 distinct CDR3 sequences, roughly two thirds appearing once.

The chain combines TRBV20-1 with TRBJ2-3, with 7 bases identical to TRBD2. Sequencing used sorted CD4+, CD8+, or CD8+CD57+ T cells (not recorded which) from PBMCs. This TCR derives from a human donor with aplastic anemia. The CDR3 sequence: CSASTAGATDTQYF. CDR3 in DNA: TGCAGTGCTAGTACTGCGGGAGCTACAGATACGCAGTATTTT.